This T cell receptor beta chain was sequenced for a study of T cells after posttransplantation cyclophosphamide. Controls had myeloablative marrow grafts with methotrexate and calcineurin inhibitor, sampled at 1 year. TCRdb's copy holds only in-frame clones and misses some; the assay was immunoSEQ multiplex PCR. The sample comprises 3,500 to 5,500 clones, roughly four fifths of which are singletons, and approximately 24% rests with the top ten. CDR3 length equals 12 residues. Germline CDR1 reads MNHNS; CDR2 reads SASEGT. V lost 2 bases and J lost 4, with 5 bases in between. Specimen: PBMCs, collected after an allogeneic stem cell transplant with a calcineurin inhibitor and methotrexate. J is TRBJ1-1 and V is TRBV6-1; D remains unclear. This receptor was identified in a male patient between 40 and 49 years old who received an allogeneic stem cell transplant from an unrelated donor, was CMV-positive, and had chronic GVHD only. The graft donor may be the source of some T cells. The CDR3 sequence: CASSELLTEAFF. The CDR3 DNA is TGTGCCAGCAGTGAACTCCTCACTGAAGCTTTCTTT.